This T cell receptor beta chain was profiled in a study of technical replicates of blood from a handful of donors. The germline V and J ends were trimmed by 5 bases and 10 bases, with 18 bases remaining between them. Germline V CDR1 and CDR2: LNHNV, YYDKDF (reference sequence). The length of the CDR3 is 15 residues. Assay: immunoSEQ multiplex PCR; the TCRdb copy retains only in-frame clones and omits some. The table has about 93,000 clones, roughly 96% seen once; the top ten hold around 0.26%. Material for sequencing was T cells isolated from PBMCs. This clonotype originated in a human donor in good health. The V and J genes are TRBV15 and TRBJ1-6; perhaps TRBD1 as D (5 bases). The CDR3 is CATSGGMGRRSPLHF. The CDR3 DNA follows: TGTGCCACCAGCGGTGGGATGGGGCGTCGGTCACCCCTCCACTTT.